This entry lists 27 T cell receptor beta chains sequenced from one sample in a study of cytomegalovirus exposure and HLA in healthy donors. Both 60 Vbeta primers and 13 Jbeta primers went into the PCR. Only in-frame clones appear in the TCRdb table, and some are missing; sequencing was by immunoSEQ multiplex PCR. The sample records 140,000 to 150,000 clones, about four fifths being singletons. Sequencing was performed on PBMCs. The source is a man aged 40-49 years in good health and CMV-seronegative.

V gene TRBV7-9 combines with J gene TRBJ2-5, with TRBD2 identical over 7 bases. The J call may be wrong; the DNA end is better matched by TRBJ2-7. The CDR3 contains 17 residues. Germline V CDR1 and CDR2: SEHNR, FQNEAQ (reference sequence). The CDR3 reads CASSLPLGRDQAYEQYF. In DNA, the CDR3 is TGTGCCAGCAGCTTACCCCTAGGGAGGGATCAGGCCTACGAGCAGTACTTC.

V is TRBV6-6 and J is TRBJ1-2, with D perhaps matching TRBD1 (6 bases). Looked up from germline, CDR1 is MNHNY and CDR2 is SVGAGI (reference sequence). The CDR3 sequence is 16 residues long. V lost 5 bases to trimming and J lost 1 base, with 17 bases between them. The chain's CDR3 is CASSGTGTRDNYGYTF. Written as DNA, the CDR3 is TGTGCCAGCAGTGGGACCGGGACAAGAGATAACTATGGCTACACCTTC.

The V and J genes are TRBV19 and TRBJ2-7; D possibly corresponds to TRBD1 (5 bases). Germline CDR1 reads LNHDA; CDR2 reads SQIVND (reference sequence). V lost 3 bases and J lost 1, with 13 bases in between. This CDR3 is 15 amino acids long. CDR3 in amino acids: CASSITLTDSYEQYF. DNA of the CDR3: TGTGCCAGTAGTATTACCTTGACAGATTCCTACGAGCAGTACTTC.

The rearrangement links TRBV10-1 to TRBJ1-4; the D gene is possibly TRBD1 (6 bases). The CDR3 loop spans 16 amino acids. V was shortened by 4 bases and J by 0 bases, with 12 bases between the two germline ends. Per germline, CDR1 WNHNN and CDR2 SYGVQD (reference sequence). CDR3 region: CASSVGQSTTNEKLFF. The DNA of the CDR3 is TGCGCCAGCAGTGTCGGACAGTCAACAACTAATGAAAAACTGTTTTTT.

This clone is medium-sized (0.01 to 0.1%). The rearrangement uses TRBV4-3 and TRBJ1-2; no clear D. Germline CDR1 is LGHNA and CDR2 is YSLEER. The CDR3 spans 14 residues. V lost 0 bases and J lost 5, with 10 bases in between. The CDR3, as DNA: TGCGCCAGCAGCCAAGAAAGAGGGCGGTATGGCTACACCTTC. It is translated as CASSQERGRYGYTF.

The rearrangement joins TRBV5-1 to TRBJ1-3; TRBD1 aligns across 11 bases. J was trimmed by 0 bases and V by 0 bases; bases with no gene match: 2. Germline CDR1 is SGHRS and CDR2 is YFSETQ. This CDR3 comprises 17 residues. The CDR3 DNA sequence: TGCGCCAGCAGCTTGGGCGGGACAGGGGGCTCTGGAAACACCATATATTTT. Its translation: CASSLGGTGGSGNTIYF.

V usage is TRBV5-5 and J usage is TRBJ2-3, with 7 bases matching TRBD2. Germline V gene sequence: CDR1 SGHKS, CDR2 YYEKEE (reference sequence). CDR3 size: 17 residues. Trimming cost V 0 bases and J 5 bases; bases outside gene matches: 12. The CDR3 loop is CASSLESAGTKIDTQYF. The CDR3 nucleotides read TGTGCCAGCAGCTTGGAATCAGCGGGGACCAAAATAGATACGCAGTATTTT.

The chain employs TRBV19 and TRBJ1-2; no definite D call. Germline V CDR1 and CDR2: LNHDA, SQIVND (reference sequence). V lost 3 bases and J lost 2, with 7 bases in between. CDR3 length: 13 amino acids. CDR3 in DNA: TGTGCCAGTAGTATGGCCGGGAACTATGGCTACACCTTC. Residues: CASSMAGNYGYTF.

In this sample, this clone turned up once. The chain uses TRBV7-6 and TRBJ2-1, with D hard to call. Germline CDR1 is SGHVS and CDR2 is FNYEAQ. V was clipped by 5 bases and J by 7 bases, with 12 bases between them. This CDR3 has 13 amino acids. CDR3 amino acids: CASSPATQNEQFF. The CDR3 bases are TGTGCCAGCAGCCCAGCTACACAGAATGAGCAGTTCTTC.

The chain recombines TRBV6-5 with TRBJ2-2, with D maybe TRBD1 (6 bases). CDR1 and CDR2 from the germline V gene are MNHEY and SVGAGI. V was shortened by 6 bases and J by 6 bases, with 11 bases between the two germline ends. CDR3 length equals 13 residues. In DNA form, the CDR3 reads TGTGCCAGCAGATACAGGGAGTCCGGGGAGCTGTTTTTT. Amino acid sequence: CASRYRESGELFF.

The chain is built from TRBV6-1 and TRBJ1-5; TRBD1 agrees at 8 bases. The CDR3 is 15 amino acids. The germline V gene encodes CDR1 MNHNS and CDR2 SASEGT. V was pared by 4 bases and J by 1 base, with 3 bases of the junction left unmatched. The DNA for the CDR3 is TGTGCCAGCAGTGGAACAGGGGGGAGCAATCAGCCCCAGCATTTT. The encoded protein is CASSGTGGSNQPQHF.

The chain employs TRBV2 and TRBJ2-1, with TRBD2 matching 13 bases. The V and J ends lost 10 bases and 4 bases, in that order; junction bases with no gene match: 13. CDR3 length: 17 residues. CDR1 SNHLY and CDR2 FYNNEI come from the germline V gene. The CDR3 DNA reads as TGTGCCATACCGGGACTAGCGGGGAGCCTGAATTACAATGAGCAGTTCTTC. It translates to CAIPGLAGSLNYNEQFF.

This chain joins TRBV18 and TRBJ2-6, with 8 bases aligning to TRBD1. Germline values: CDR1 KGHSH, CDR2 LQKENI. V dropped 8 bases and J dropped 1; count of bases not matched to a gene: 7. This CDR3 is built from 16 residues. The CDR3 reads CASLRDRSSGANVLTF. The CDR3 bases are TGTGCCAGCCTCCGGGACAGGTCTTCTGGGGCCAACGTCCTGACTTTC.

The DNA for the CDR3 is TGTGCCAGCAGGTACTGGGCGACGGGGACTCTGAACACTGAAGCTTTCTTT. Translated, it gives CASRYWATGTLNTEAFF. The rearrangement uses TRBV5-6 and TRBJ1-1; maybe TRBD1 (5 bases). V gave up 5 bases and J gave up 0 bases, with 20 bases separating them. Per germline, CDR1 SGHDT and CDR2 YYEEEE. This CDR3 is built from 17 residues.

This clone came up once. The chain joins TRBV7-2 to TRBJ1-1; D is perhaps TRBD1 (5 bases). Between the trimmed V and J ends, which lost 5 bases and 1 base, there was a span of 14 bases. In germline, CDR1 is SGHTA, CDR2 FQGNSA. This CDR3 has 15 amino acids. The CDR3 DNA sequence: TGTGCCAGCAGCCCCAACAGGTCGCGGAACACTGAAGCTTTCTTT. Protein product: CASSPNRSRNTEAFF.

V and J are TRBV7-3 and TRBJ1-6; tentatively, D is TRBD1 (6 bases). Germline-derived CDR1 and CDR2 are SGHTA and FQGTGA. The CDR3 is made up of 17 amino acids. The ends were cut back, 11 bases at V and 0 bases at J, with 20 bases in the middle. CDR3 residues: CAGRDKFLSSYNSPLHF. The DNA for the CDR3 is TGTGCCGGCCGGGACAAATTTCTTAGCTCCTATAATTCACCCCTCCACTTT. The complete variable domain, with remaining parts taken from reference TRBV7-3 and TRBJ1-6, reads GAGVSQTPSNKVTEKGKYVELRCDPISGHTALYWYRQSLGQGPEFLIYFQGTGAADDSGLPNDRFFAVRPEGSVSTLKIQRTERGDSAVYLCAGRDKFLSSYNSPLHFGNGTRLTVT.

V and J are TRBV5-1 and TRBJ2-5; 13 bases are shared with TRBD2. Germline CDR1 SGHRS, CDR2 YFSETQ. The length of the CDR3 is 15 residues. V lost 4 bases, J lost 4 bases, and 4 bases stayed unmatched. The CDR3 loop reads CASSEGTSGTETQYF. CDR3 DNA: TGCGCCAGCAGCGAGGGGACTAGCGGGACAGAGACCCAGTACTTC.

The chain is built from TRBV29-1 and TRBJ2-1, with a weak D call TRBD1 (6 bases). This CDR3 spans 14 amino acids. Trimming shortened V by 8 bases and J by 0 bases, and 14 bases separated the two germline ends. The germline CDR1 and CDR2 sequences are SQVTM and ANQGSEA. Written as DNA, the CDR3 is TGCAGCTTGCAGCAGGGGAGCTCCTACAATGAGCAGTTCTTC. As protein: CSLQQGSSYNEQFF.

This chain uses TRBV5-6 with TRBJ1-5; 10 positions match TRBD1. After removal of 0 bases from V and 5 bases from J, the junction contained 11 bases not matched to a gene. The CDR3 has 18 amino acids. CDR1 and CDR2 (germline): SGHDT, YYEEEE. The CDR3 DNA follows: TGTGCCAGCAGCTTGGGGGGGGCCGGGACAGGGGTTGATCAGCCCCAGCATTTT. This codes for CASSLGGAGTGVDQPQHF.

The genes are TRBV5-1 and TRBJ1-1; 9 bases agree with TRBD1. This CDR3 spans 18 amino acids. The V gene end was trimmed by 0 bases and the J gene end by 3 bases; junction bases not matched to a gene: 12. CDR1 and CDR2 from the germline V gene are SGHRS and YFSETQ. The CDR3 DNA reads TGCGCCAGCAGCTTGGTGGGACAGGGTAGAGGCTTGCACACTGAAGCTTTCTTT. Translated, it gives CASSLVGQGRGLHTEAFF.

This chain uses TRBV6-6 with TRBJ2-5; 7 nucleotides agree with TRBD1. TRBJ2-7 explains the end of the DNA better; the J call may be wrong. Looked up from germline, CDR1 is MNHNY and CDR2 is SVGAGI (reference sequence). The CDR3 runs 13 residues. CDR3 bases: TGTGCCACCAAGGACAGGCTTCGTTACGAGCAGTACTTC. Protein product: CATKDRLRYEQYF.

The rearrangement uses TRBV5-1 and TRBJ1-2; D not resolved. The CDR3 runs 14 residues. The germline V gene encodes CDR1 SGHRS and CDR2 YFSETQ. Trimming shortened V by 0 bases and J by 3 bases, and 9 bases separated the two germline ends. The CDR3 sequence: CASSLVPGDYGYTF. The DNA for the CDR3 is TGCGCCAGCAGCTTGGTGCCGGGAGACTATGGCTACACCTTC.

CDR3 nucleotide sequence: TGTGCCAGCAGCGCCGACAGGGGGCAGGAAAAACTGTTTTTT. The encoded protein is CASSADRGQEKLFF. The chain carries TRBV9 and TRBJ1-4, with 10 positions matching TRBD1. The CDR3 is 14 amino acids. Per the germline V gene, CDR1 is SGDLS and CDR2 is YYNGEE. The ends lost 3 bases at V and 8 bases at J; junction bases unmatched: 4.

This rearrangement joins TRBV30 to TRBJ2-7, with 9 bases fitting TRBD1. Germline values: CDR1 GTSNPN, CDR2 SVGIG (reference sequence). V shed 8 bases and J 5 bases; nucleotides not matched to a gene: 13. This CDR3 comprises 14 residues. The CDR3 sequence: CAGNSGTGLHEQYF. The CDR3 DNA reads TGTGCCGGAAACTCCGGGACAGGGCTCCACGAGCAGTACTTC.

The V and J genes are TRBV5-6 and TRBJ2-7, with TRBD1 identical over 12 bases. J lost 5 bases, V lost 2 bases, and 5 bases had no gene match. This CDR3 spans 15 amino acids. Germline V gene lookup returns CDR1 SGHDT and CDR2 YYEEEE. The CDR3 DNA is TGTGCCAGCAGCTTACCGGGGACAGGGGGCAACGAGCAGTACTTC. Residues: CASSLPGTGGNEQYF.

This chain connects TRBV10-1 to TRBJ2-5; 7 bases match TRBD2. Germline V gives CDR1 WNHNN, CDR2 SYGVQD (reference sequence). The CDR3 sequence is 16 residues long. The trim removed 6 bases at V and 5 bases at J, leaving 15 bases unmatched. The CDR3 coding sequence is TGCGCCAGCAGGAGGGCCACTTGCCTCGGGGGGGAGACCCAGTACTTC. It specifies CASRRATCLGGETQYF.

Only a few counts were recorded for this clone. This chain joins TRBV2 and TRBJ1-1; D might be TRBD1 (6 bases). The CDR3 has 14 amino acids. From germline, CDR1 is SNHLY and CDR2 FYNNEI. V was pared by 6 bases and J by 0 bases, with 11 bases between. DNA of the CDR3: TGTGCCAGCAGCCTGACAGGCCTGAACACTGAAGCTTTCTTT. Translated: CASSLTGLNTEAFF.